The sequence of this T cell receptor (beta chain) was determined in a study of blood T cell repertoires in COVID-19. Study context: COVID-19 samples from acute and convalescent phases originated in the United States, Italy and Spain. In each case, the material was cDNA or gDNA derived from T cells, B-cell-depleted T cells, or PBMCs.

Across 24 US areas, participants ranged in age from 18 to 89 years. Participants classified as exposed had met a COVID-19 case within 2 weeks before study entry. V shed 0 bases, J shed 0 bases, and the junction held 2 bases outside the gene matches. The CDR3 runs to 18 residues. In germline, CDR1 is LGHDT, CDR2 YNNKEL (reference sequence). Profiled with immunoSEQ multiplex PCR; TCRdb holds only in-frame clones, not every one. The sample carries fewer than 350,000 clones, 91% recorded once. V and J are TRBV3-1 (or the pseudogene TRBV3-2) and TRBJ2-1; 13 bases fit TRBD2. This sequence originates from a man aged 35-49 years who had been exposed to COVID-19. Sequences were obtained from PBMCs or T cells enriched from blood (not recorded which). The CDR3, as DNA: TGTGCCAGCAGCCAAGAGGGACTAGCGGGACTCTCCTACAATGAGCAGTTCTTC. It is translated as CASSQEGLAGLSYNEQFF.